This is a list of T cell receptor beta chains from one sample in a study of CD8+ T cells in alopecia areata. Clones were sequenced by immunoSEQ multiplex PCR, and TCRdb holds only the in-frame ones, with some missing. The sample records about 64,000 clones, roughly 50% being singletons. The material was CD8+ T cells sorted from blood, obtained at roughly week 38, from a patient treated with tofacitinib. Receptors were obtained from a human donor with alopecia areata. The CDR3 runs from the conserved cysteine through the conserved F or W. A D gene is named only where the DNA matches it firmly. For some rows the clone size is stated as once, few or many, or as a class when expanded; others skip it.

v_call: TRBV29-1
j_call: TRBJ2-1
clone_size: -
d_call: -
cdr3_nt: TGCAGCGTTCCCAGGGAGGCATCCTACAATGAGCAGTTCTTC
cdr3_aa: CSVPREASYNEQFF

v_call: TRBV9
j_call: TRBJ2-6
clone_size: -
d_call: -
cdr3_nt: TGTGCCAGCGGTGAGAGCTCTGGGGCCAACGTCCTGACTTTC
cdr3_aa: CASGESSGANVLTF

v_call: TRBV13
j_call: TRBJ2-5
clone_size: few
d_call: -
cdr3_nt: TGTGCCAGCAGCTTAGGCCAAGCAGAGACCCAGTACTTC
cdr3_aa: CASSLGQAETQYF

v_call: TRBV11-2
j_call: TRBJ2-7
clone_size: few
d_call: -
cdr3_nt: TGTGCCAGCAGCCCGAGGCAGGGCTCCTCCTACGAGCAGTACTTC
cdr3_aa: CASSPRQGSSYEQYF

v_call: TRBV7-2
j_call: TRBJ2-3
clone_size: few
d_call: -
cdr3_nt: TGTGCCAGCAGCTCCTACACAGATACGCAGTATTTT
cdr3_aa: CASSSYTDTQYF

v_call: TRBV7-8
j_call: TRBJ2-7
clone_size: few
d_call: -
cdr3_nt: TGTGCCAGCAGCCCACGACAGGTTACCTACGAGCAGTACTTC
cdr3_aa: CASSPRQVTYEQYF

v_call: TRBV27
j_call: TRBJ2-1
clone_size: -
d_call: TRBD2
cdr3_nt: TGTGCCAGCAGTTTACGCGGGGGTCCCTACAATGAGCAGTTCTTC
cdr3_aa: CASSLRGGPYNEQFF

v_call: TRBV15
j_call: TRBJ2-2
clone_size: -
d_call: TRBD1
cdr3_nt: TGTGCCACCCCGGACAGGGTTGACGGGGAGCTGTTTTTT
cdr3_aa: CATPDRVDGELFF

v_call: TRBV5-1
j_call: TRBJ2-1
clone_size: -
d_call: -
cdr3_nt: TGCGCCAGCAGATACTCATGGGGCTACAATGAGCAGTTCTTC
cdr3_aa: CASRYSWGYNEQFF

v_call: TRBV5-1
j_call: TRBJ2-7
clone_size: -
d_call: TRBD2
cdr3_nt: TGCGCCAGCAGCTTAGGACTAGCCGATACCTACGAGCAGTACTTC
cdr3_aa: CASSLGLADTYEQYF

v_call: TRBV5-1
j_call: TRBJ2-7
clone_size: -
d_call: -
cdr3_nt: TGCGCCAGCAGCCGTGACAGCCCCTACGAGCAGTACTTC
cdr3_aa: CASSRDSPYEQYF

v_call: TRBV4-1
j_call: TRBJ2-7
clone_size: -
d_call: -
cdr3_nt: TGCGCCAGCAGCCAGGTTGCAGATTACGAGCAGTACTTC
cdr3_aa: CASSQVADYEQYF

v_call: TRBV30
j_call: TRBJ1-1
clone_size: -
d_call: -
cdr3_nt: TGTGCCTGGAGTGTATCAACTTACACTGAAGCTTTCTTT
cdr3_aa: CAWSVSTYTEAFF

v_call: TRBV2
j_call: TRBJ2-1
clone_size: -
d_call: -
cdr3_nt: TGTGCCAGCATTGACAGCAACAATGAGCAGTTCTTC
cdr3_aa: CASIDSNNEQFF

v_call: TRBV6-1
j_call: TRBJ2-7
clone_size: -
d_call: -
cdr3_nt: TGTGCCATCAGTGAGGGGGGGTCTTGGTACGAGCAGTACTTC
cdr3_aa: CAISEGGSWYEQYF

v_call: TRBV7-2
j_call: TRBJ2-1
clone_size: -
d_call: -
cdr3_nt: TGTGCCAGCAGCCCCCCCTCGAGACCCTACAATGAGCAGTTCTTC
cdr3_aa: CASSPPSRPYNEQFF

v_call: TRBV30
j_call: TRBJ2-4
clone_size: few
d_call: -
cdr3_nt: TGTGCCTGGAGTTGGGACATAACCAAAAACATTCAGTACTTC
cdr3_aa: CAWSWDITKNIQYF